This T cell receptor beta chain was recovered during a study of blood T cell repertoires in COVID-19 (dated by TCRdb to 2020 to 2021). With respect to the entire study: Collaborator samples came from the United States, Italy and Spain and covered acute and convalescent phases of COVID-19. The material from the prospective study consisted of cDNA or gDNA derived from T cells, B-cell-depleted T cells, or PBMCs. Subjects who had been exposed to COVID-19, were actively infected with it, or had recovered from it provided the deeply sampled blood TCRbeta repertoires that made up the dataset. The repertoires were made available in a free public database intended to serve as a resource for research on the immune response to SARS-CoV-2. Samples came from the ongoing ImmuneRACE study (first 160 participants) plus 1,254 subjects from 6 global collaborators. A de-identified subject ID, COVID-19 status, age in years and sex were almost always included in the sample metadata. HLA class I and class II types, where available, came from metadata supplied by the sample provider rather than from assay-based typing. Broad study findings and their caveats: Clinical and demographic metadata were provided uncurated, with the amount varying by source and participant.

The germline V gene yields SGHDN for CDR1 and FVKESK for CDR2. The V end loses 2 bases and the J end loses 0 bases, and a stretch of 11 bases separates them. The CDR3 runs 17 amino acids, cysteine and phenylalanine included. CDR3 DNA only is kept here, 51 bases in frame from base 1. At one collaborating source in Seattle, patients were enrolled during active infection and were followed longitudinally through the course of disease. Whole blood was collected in K2EDTA tubes by collaborating institutions according to the institutions' own protocols. For TCRbeta analysis, collaborator samples were shipped as frozen whole blood, as isolated PBMCs, or as DNA extracted from either sample type. The immunoSEQ Assay, a bias-controlled multiplex PCR, was used to amplify TCRbeta CDR3 regions from genomic DNA. The study's own analysis went as follows. Nucleated cell counts per sample were estimated from amplification of reference gene primers within the assay. Sequence reads were collapsed and filtered to measure the absolute abundance of every unique TCRbeta CDR3 rearrangement. For each sample, productive Simpson clonality was calculated by taking the square root of Simpson's diversity index across productive rearrangements. TCRdb stores this immuneACCESS table with in-frame sequences only. Part of the clones is absent; in the studies checked, under half of the shortfall reflects unresolved V genes, and no reason is known for the rest. That table gives V, J and clone size, and the DNA gave D and trimming. The sample includes around 340,000 clones, with approximately 86% observed a single time. The top ten constitute about 7% of the sample.

Remarks on this clone: Its target antigen remains unknown. Per-base quality was not reported, and no clone a single base away is much larger than it.

Sequencing was performed on peripheral blood. This sequence originates from a woman aged 55 to 70 with COVID-19, enrolled during active disease. The rearrangement combines TRBV14 with TRBJ2-6; the D gene is perhaps TRBD1, from 5 matching bases. The DNA sequence reads TGTGCCAGCAGCCAAAGGGGCAGAGACTCTGGGGCCAACGTCCTGACTTTC. It translates as CASSQRGRDSGANVLTF.